These 15 T cell receptor beta chains share one sample of origin, sequenced in a study of regulatory T cells in long-lasting Graves disease. Assembly of TCR beta libraries relied on iRepertoire HTBI primers together with Arm-PCR of CDR3 regions. Each CDR3 protein gets one entry after TCRdb re-called the multiplex PCR reads with MiXCR. Here the sample spans roughly 350,000 distinct CDR3 sequences, roughly 15% being singletons. Time point given: newly diagnosed GD, antithyroid drugs for less than 3 months. RNA from PBMCs was the source of the TCR library. The data were also submitted as part of a second study, on T cells in Graves' hyperthyroidism and ophthalmopathy.

The source material was peripheral blood mononuclear cells (PBMCs), sampled at new diagnosis, from a patient treated with antithyroid drugs. These receptors came from a woman younger than 35 with Graves disease.

This clonotype was counted at least ten times. The V and J genes are TRBV18 and TRBJ1-1, with TRBD1 matching 7 bases. V lost 3 bases to trimming and J lost 4 bases; unmatched junction nucleotides: 8. The CDR3 has 15 amino acids. CDR1 and CDR2 (germline): KGHSH, LQKENI. The CDR3 nucleotides read TGTGCCAGCTCACCTTCGACAGGGCGGGCCACTGAAGCTTTCTTT. Encoded protein: CASSPSTGRATEAFF.

The rearrangement uses TRBV14 and TRBJ1-4; 7 nucleotides line up with TRBD1. This CDR3 contains 15 residues. The V gene end was trimmed by 4 bases and the J gene end by 5 bases; junction bases not matched to a gene: 7. Germline CDR1 is SGHDN and CDR2 is FVKESK. The CDR3 loop is CASSPGQVQNEKLFF. In DNA form, the CDR3 reads TGTGCCAGCAGCCCAGGACAGGTCCAAAATGAAAAACTGTTTTTT.

Comments on this clonotype: A junction end diverges from the germline sequence, so it may reflect a read error. The rearrangement uses TRBV9 and TRBJ1-1; tentative D call: TRBD1 (5 bases). The CDR3 runs 13 residues. CDR1 and CDR2 from the germline V gene are SGDLS and YYNGEE. The CDR3 nucleotides are TGTGCCAGCAGCGTATCGGGGACCTCTGAAGCTCTCTTT. Translation gives CASSVSGTSEALF.

Many counts were recorded for this clonotype. The V gene is TRBV10-3, the J gene TRBJ1-3; 8 bases map to TRBD1. Germline CDR1 reads ENHRY; CDR2 reads SYGVKD. V dropped 3 bases and J dropped 2; count of bases not matched to a gene: 6. The CDR3 is 16 amino acids. The CDR3 is CAISDPGTGAGNTIYF. In nucleotides, the CDR3 is TGTGCCATCAGTGACCCCGGGACAGGTGCTGGAAACACCATATATTTT.

This clonotype was observed a few times. V gene TRBV15 combines with J gene TRBJ1-5; D is uncertain. Germline V gene sequence: CDR1 LNHNV, CDR2 YYDKDF (reference sequence). The CDR3 has 13 residues. V shed 6 bases and J shed 5 bases, with 11 bases lying between them. The CDR3 loop reads CATRVGADQPQHF. For the CDR3, the DNA is TGTGCCACCAGGGTGGGAGCAGATCAGCCCCAGCATTTT. Supplemented by reference TRBV15 and TRBJ1-5, the full variable domain reads DAMVIQNPRYQVTQFGKPVTLSCSQTLNHNVMYWYQQKSSQAPKLLFHYYDKDFNNEADTPDNFQSRRPNTSFCFLDIRSPGLGDTAMYLCATRVGADQPQHFGDGTRLSIL.

About this clonotype itself: With a much larger clone just one base away, this may be a read error. The rearrangement links TRBV5-8 to TRBJ2-1, with 14 bases aligning to TRBD2. Germline V gene sequence: CDR1 SGHTS, CDR2 YDEGEE. This CDR3 contains 20 residues. The DNA for the CDR3 is TGTGCCAGCAACTTGGTGGGGCGACTAGCGGGAGGGAAGGCTTACAATGAGCAGTTCTTC. Amino acid sequence: CASNLVGRLAGGKAYNEQFF.

This clonotype showed up many times. This rearrangement joins TRBV13 to TRBJ2-7, with unresolved D. V lost 5 bases and J lost 6, with 17 bases in between. The CDR3 totals 14 residues. Looked up from germline, CDR1 is PRHDT and CDR2 is FYEKMQ (reference sequence). The CDR3 loop is CASSPDMVTVEQYF. The CDR3 nucleotides read TGTGCCAGCAGCCCCGATATGGTAACTGTCGAGCAGTACTTC.

This clonotype was seen ten or more times. This chain connects TRBV18 to TRBJ1-6; D uncertain. This CDR3 has 15 amino acids. The V end lost 2 bases, the J end lost 7 bases, and 12 bases lay between the germline ends. Germline V gene lookup returns CDR1 KGHSH and CDR2 LQKENI. The CDR3 coding sequence is TGTGCCAGCTCACCAAGGGCCCCGAGCAATTCACCCCTCCACTTT. It specifies CASSPRAPSNSPLHF.

This rearrangement joins TRBV19 to TRBJ2-2; 9 positions match TRBD2. The CDR3 has 15 residues. In germline, CDR1 is LNHDA, CDR2 SQIVND (reference sequence). Trimming took 9 bases from V and 4 from J; bases not matched to a gene: 9. In DNA form, the CDR3 reads TGTGCCAGCGTGATGGGAGCGGGGGGCACCGGGGAGCTGTTTTTT. It codes for CASVMGAGGTGELFF.

The table lists this clonotype with a few counts. This chain uses TRBV9 with TRBJ2-5, with 8 positions matching TRBD2. With 4 bases clipped from V and 5 bases from J, the junction kept 7 bases outside the gene matches. Germline CDR1 SGDLS, CDR2 YYNGEE. The CDR3 loop spans 14 amino acids. The CDR3 here is CASSPRGGGETQYF. CDR3 in DNA: TGTGCCAGCAGCCCCCGGGGGGGGGGGGAGACCCAGTACTTC.

The J gene is TRBJ1-6, the V gene TRBV4-1; 7 nucleotides line up with TRBD1. CDR1 MGHRA and CDR2 YSYEKL come from the germline V gene. V was pared by 5 bases and J by 7 bases, with 8 bases of the junction left unmatched. The CDR3 consists of 15 residues. CDR3 sequence (DNA): TGCGCCAGCAGCATTCGGGACAGACTAAATTCACCCCTCCACTTT. This translates into CASSIRDRLNSPLHF.

This clonotype appeared a few times. This sequence joins TRBV28 and TRBJ2-2; D possibly corresponds to TRBD2 (6 bases). Trimming took off 2 bases at V and 6 bases at J, with 19 bases between the two ends. Per the germline V gene, CDR1 is MDHEN and CDR2 is SYDVKM. This CDR3 comprises 17 residues. CDR3 in DNA: TGTGCCAGCAGTTTAGATCAGCGACTAGAAGGGTCCGGGGAGCTGTTTTTT. Its translation: CASSLDQRLEGSGELFF.

This clonotype was observed at least ten times. The chain is built from TRBV5-1 and TRBJ2-1; 9 positions agree with TRBD2. The length of the CDR3 is 16 residues. CDR1 is SGHRS and CDR2 is YFSETQ in the germline V gene. J gave up 6 bases and V 3 bases, and 10 bases lay outside the gene matches. CDR3: CASSSPGTSIFNEQFF. CDR3 DNA: TGCGCCAGCAGCTCCCCCGGGACTAGCATCTTCAATGAGCAGTTCTTC.

Comment on this clonotype: The junction does not match germline at one end; this may be a read error. The chain combines TRBV2 with TRBJ1-2; D is uncertain. This CDR3 spans 12 amino acids. Germline CDR1 reads SNHLY; CDR2 reads FYNNEI. This CDR3 is CASSGVEYDYTF. As DNA, the CDR3 is TGTGCCAGCAGTGGTGTGGAGTATGACTACACCTTC.

The chain has TRBV24-1 and TRBJ1-5; the D gene is possibly TRBD1 (5 bases). V dropped 9 bases and J dropped 0 bases, with 11 bases sitting between them. Per germline, CDR1 KGHDR and CDR2 SFDVKD. There are 14 residues in the CDR3. In nucleotides, the CDR3 is TGTGCCACCGGGGACGGGAATAGCAATCAGCCCCAGCATTTT. Translation gives CATGDGNSNQPQHF.